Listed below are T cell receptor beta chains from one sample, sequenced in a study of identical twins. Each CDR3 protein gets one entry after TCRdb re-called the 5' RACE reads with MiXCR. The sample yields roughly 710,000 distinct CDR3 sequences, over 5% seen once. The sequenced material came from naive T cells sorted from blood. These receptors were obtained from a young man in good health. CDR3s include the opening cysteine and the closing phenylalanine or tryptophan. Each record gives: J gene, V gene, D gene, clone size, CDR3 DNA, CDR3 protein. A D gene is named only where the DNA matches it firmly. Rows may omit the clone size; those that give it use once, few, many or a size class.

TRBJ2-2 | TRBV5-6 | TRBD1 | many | TGTGCCAGCAGCCCTAACGACAGGGTCTACACCGGGGAGCTGTTTTTT | CASSPNDRVYTGELFF
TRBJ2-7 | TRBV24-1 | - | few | TGTGCCACCAGTTTGGGAGCGGCATCCTACGAGCAGTACTTC | CATSLGAASYEQYF
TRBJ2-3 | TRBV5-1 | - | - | TGCGCCAGCAGCTTGACAGGCAAAAGAGGCACAGATACGCAGTATTTT | CASSLTGKRGTDTQYF
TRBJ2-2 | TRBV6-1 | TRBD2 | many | TGTGCCAGCAGTACGCTAGCGGGAGGACGGGGCACCGGGGAGCTGTTTTTT | CASSTLAGGRGTGELFF
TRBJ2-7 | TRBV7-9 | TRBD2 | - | TGTGCCAGCAGCTTAGGGGCGGGAGCATTCTACGAGCAGTACTTC | CASSLGAGAFYEQYF
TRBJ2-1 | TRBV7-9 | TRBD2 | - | TGTGCCAGCAGCTTTACTAGCGGGAGGGCGCGGGGTGAGCAGTTCTTC | CASSFTSGRARGEQFF
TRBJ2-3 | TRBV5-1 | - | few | TGCGCCAGCAGCTTTGGACAGCTTATAGACACAGATACGCAGTATTTT | CASSFGQLIDTDTQYF
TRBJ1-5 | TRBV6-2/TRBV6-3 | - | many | TGTGCCAGCAGTGGTCTCAATCAGCCCCAGCATTTT | CASSGLNQPQHF
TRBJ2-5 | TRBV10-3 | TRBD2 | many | TGTGCCACCCGATGGGAGGGAAGACAAGAGACCCAGTACTTC | CATRWEGRQETQYF
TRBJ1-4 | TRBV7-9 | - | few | TGTGCCAGCAGCTCGGGTCCCGCGGGCGCAACTAATGAAAAACTGTTTTTT | CASSSGPAGATNEKLFF
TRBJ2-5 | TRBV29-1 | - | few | TGCAGCGTTGCTTCTAGGGGCCAGGGGGAGACCCAGTACTTC | CSVASRGQGETQYF
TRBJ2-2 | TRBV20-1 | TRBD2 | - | TGCAGTGCTAGAGCTTTAGCGGGAGGTGACACCGGGGAGCTGTTTTTT | CSARALAGGDTGELFF
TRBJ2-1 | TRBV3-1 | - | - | TGTGCCAGCAGCCGTACGGGGGCGATCAACAATGAGCAGTTCTTC | CASSRTGAINNEQFF
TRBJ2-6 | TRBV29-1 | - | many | TGCAGCGTTGAAGATGCGCGGAACGTCCTGACTTTC | CSVEDARNVLTF
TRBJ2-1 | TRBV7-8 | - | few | TGTGCCAGCAGCCCCAGCGGGCAGGGCTCCTACAATGAGCAGTTCTTC | CASSPSGQGSYNEQFF
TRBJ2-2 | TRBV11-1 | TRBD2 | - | TGTGCCAGCAGCTACCGAAGGGGACTAGCGGGAGCCTTGGACACCGGGGAGCTGTTTTTT | CASSYRRGLAGALDTGELFF
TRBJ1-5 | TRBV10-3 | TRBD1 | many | TGTGCCATCAGTGAGTCGATCGGGGGACAGGCCGAAAATAGCAATCAGCCCCAGCATTTT | CAISESIGGQAENSNQPQHF
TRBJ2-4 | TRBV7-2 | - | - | TGTGCCAGCAGCCTGGAGGGGGGACCAGCCAAAAACATTCAGTACTTC | CASSLEGGPAKNIQYF
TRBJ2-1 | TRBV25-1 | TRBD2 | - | TGTGCCAGCAGTTCCAGACTAGCGGCCGACAATGAGCAGTTCTTC | CASSSRLAADNEQFF
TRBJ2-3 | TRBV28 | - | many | TGTGCCAGCAGTTATGACGGGGATACGCAGTATTTT | CASSYDGDTQYF
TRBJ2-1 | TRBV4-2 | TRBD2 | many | TGTGCCAGCAGCCAAGATATCATAACTAGCGGTCTGAATGAGCAGTTCTTC | CASSQDIITSGLNEQFF
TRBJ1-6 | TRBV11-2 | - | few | TGTGCCAGCAGCTTACGCAGGGATAATTCACCCCTCCACTTT | CASSLRRDNSPLHF
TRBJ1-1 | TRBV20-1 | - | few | TGCAGTGCTAGTACAGACAGCCCGAACACTGAAGCTTTCTTT | CSASTDSPNTEAFF
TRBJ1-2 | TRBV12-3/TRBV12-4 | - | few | TGTGCCAGCAGTCCAATCTCCCCGTTAACGGGGGCTAACTATGGCTACACCTTC | CASSPISPLTGANYGYTF
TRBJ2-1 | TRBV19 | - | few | TGTGCCAGTAGTATAGGGGAGGACATAGATGAGCAGTTCTTC | CASSIGEDIDEQFF
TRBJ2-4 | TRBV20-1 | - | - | TGCAGTGCTACCGGGACATCTAGAGGGATTCAGTACTTC | CSATGTSRGIQYF
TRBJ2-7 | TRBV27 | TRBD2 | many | TGTGCCAGCAGTTCCGGGACTAGCAGCGAGCAGTACTTC | CASSSGTSSEQYF
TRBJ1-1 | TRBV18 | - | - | TGTGCCAGCTCACCAGAGGTACCGAACACTGAAGCTTTCTTT | CASSPEVPNTEAFF
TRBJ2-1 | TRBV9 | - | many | TGTGCCAGCAGCAGTAGTCATACCGGTGAGCAGTTCTTC | CASSSSHTGEQFF
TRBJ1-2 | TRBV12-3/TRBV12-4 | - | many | TGTGCCAGCAGCTTTCGGTCCCATGGCTACACCTTC | CASSFRSHGYTF
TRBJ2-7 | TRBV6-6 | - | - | TGTGCCAGCAGTTACGCGCTTGAGCAGTACTTC | CASSYALEQYF
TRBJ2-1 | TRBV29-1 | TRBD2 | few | TGCAGCGCTGCAGTGGGGACTACGATAGTGGGCTCCTACAATGAGCAGTTCTTC | CSAAVGTTIVGSYNEQFF
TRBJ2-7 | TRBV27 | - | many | TGTGCCAGCAGTCCCCGGGGAAACCAAGCCTACGAGCAGTACTTC | CASSPRGNQAYEQYF
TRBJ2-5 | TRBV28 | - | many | TGTGCCAGCAGTTTACGCCCCCGACCACAGGTGTACCAAGAGACCCAGTACTTC | CASSLRPRPQVYQETQYF